The present TCR beta chain was sequenced within a study of shared clonotypes between healthy human individuals. Terminally differentiated effector memory CD45RA+ cells were excluded by CCR7 positive selection of CD45RO-negative cells. Concerning this clone: What it recognizes is unknown.

Points from the study as a whole: Deeper or shallower sequencing was expected to change how clonotypes are shared among donors.

V lost 5 bases to trimming and J lost 2 bases; unmatched junction nucleotides: 4. The CDR3 is 15 amino acids. Germline-derived CDR1 and CDR2 are MDHEN and SYDVKM. Source study methods: Sequence data from immunoSEQ were junction-only and lacked quality scores; consequently, filtering differed. Measured with immunoSEQ multiplex PCR; TCRdb has only the in-frame clones, and not every one. The V and J calls and clone size are taken from that table; D and trimming were inferred from the DNA. The top ten clones hold around 0.1% of a sample with hundreds of thousands of clones, approximately 96% of them seen once.

This receptor was taken from a woman aged 25 to 45 in good health. Sample: naive CD8+ T cells sorted from blood. The chain couples TRBV28 to TRBJ2-3; 10 bases are shared with TRBD1. The DNA for the CDR3 is TGTGCCAGCAGTACCGGGACAGGGGCCACAGATACGCAGTATTTT. It encodes CASSTGTGATDTQYF. Combining the CDR3 with reference TRBV28 and TRBJ2-3 gives the whole variable domain DVKVTQSSRYLVKRTGEKVFLECVQDMDHENMFWYRQDPGLGLRLIYFSYDVKMKEKGDIPEGYSVSREKKERFSLILESASTNQTSMYLCASSTGTGATDTQYFGPGTRLTVL.